The sequence of this T cell receptor beta chain was determined in a study of blood T cell repertoires in COVID-19. Looking at the study overall: Whether acute or convalescent, the COVID-19 samples came from the United States, Italy and Spain. PBMCs, B-cell-depleted T cells, or T cells were the source of the cDNA or gDNA that made up the material.

Data came from immunoSEQ multiplex PCR; TCRdb stores just in-frame clones and leaves some out. Here the sample spans 270,000 or so clones, roughly 80% being singletons. Trimming removed 1 base from V and 10 bases from J, with 22 bases in between. The CDR3 contains 16 residues. Germline CDR1 SGHAT, CDR2 FQDESV (reference sequence). The TCR originated in a woman between 50 and 59 years old who had recovered from COVID-19. The gene calls are TRBV11-1 and TRBJ1-1; D unresolved. Material for sequencing was peripheral blood. CDR3 sequence: CASSLGRRWTSGGAFF. The CDR3 DNA reads TGTGCCAGCAGCTTAGGACGTAGATGGACCTCCGGAGGAGCTTTCTTT.